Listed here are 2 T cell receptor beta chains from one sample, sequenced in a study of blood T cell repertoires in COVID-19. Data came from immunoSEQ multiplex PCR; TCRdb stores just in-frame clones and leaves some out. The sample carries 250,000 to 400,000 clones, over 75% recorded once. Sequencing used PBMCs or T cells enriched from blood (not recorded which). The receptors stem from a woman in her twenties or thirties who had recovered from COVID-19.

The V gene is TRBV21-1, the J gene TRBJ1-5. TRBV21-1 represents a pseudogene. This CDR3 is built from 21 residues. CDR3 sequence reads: CASRYPPLGKGDPSSNQPQHF. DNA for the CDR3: TGTGCCAGCAGATATCCCCCCCTCGGGAAGGGAGATCCATCAAGCAATCAGCCCCAGCATTTT.

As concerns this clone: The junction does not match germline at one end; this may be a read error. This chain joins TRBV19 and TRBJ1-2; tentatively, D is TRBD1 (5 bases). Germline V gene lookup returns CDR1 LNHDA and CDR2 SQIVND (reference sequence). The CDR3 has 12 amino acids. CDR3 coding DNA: TGTGCCAGTAGTTCCCTCTCGGGGGGTCAGCGCTTC. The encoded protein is CASSSLSGGQRF.